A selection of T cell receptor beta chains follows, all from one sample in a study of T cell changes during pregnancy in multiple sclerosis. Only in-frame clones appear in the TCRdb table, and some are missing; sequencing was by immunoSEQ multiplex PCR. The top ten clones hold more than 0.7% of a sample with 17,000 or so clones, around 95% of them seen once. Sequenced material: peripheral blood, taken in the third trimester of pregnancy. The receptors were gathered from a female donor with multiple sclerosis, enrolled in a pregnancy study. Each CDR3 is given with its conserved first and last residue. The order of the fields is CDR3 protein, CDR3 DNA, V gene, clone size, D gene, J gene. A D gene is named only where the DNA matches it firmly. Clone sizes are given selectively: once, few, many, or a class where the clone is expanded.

CASSRAASQFF	TGTGCCAGCAGTCGAGCGGCGTCGCAGTTCTTC	TRBV2	-	-	TRBJ2-1
CASSSEGSYEQYF	TGTGCCAGCAGCTCAGAGGGCTCCTACGAGCAGTACTTC	TRBV7-9	-	-	TRBJ2-7
CASSQDGEAEAFF	TGTGCCAGCAGCCAAGACGGGGAAGCTGAAGCTTTCTTT	TRBV4-2	-	-	TRBJ1-1
CASSFTGLAGVVGTDTQYF	TGTGCCAGCAGTTTTACGGGACTAGCGGGAGTAGTAGGCACAGATACGCAGTATTTT	TRBV28	-	TRBD2	TRBJ2-3
CASTGLAGGAEQYF	TGTGCCAGCACCGGACTAGCGGGAGGTGCCGAGCAGTACTTC	TRBV6-1	-	TRBD2	TRBJ2-7
CHAGSGANVLTF	TGTCATGCAGGGTCTGGGGCCAACGTCCTGACTTTC	TRBV10-3	-	-	TRBJ2-6
CSAEVTGTSGIRNEQFF	TGCAGCGCTGAAGTCACCGGGACTAGCGGGATTCGCAATGAGCAGTTCTTC	TRBV29-1	-	TRBD2	TRBJ2-1
CASRRDFDLEQFF	TGTGCCAGCAGAAGGGACTTCGACCTTGAGCAGTTCTTC	TRBV7-9	-	-	TRBJ2-1
CASKSDRNTGELFF	TGTGCCAGCAAGAGCGATAGAAACACCGGGGAGCTGTTTTTT	TRBV2	-	-	TRBJ2-2
CASSGRQYNQPQHF	TGTGCCAGCAGTGGCAGACAGTACAATCAGCCCCAGCATTTT	TRBV6-1	-	-	TRBJ1-5
CATLMPPQTQYF	TGTGCCACACTAATGCCCCCCCAGACCCAGTACTTC	TRBV28	-	-	TRBJ2-5
CASSLGSSYNEQFF	TGTGCCAGCAGTTTGGGGAGCTCCTACAATGAGCAGTTCTTC	TRBV27	-	-	TRBJ2-1
CASSLARGLNQPQHF	TGTGCCAGCAGCCTTGCCAGGGGGCTGAATCAGCCCCAGCATTTT	TRBV28	-	TRBD1	TRBJ1-5
CASSVVLGPGELFF	TGTGCCAGCAGCGTAGTTCTAGGTCCCGGGGAGCTGTTTTTT	TRBV9	-	-	TRBJ2-2
CASSIQGPYEQYF	TGTGCCAGTAGTATTCAGGGGCCCTACGAGCAGTACTTC	TRBV19	-	-	TRBJ2-7
CASSLVSRALYNEQFF	TGTGCCAGCAGCTTAGTATCCAGGGCCTTGTACAATGAGCAGTTCTTC	TRBV7-3	-	-	TRBJ2-1
CAWVDTTDTQYF	TGTGCCTGGGTAGACACCACAGATACGCAGTATTTT	TRBV30	-	-	TRBJ2-3
CASSSTEGDTQYF	TGTGCCAGCAGCTCCACCGAGGGAGATACGCAGTATTTT	TRBV13	few	-	TRBJ2-3
CASSRKGLEAFF	TGTGCCAGCAGCCGAAAGGGGTTAGAAGCTTTCTTT	TRBV7-8	-	-	TRBJ1-1
CASSPQRDHTGELFF	TGTGCCAGCAGCCCCCAGCGGGACCACACCGGGGAGCTGTTTTTT	TRBV2	-	TRBD2	TRBJ2-2
CASSLGGPGTAYEQYF	TGTGCCAGCAGCTTAGGGGGCCCCGGAACCGCCTACGAGCAGTACTTC	TRBV7-9	-	-	TRBJ2-7
CASSFDREPYGYTF	TGTGCCAGCAGCTTCGACAGGGAGCCCTATGGCTACACCTTC	TRBV5-5	-	TRBD1	TRBJ1-2
CASSPIRQADSYNSPLHF	TGCGCCAGCAGCCCGATAAGACAGGCAGACTCCTATAATTCACCCCTCCACTTT	TRBV4-1	-	-	TRBJ1-6
CASSLGTVPTDTQYF	TGTGCCAGCAGTCTAGGGACAGTCCCCACAGATACGCAGTATTTT	TRBV5-5	-	TRBD1	TRBJ2-3
CASSYSPTGKYGYTF	TGTGCCAGCAGTTACTCCCCGACAGGGAAGTACGGCTACACCTTC	TRBV6-5	-	TRBD1	TRBJ1-2
CASSPPGQGNTGELFF	TGTGCCAGCAGCCCTCCGGGACAGGGGAACACCGGGGAGCTGTTTTTT	TRBV5-4	-	TRBD1	TRBJ2-2
CASSLFAGKPYEQYF	TGTGCCAGCAGCTTATTCGCGGGAAAACCCTACGAGCAGTACTTC	TRBV7-3	-	-	TRBJ2-7
CATTLDRGGQETQYF	TGTGCCACTACGCTAGACAGGGGAGGACAAGAGACCCAGTACTTC	TRBV6-1	-	TRBD1	TRBJ2-5
CASSELVTGNSPLHF	TGTGCCAGCAGTGAATTGGTAACAGGAAATTCACCCCTCCACTTT	TRBV2	-	-	TRBJ1-6
CASSLEALSSYNEQFF	TGTGCCAGCAGCCTGGAGGCGTTAAGCTCCTACAATGAGCAGTTCTTC	TRBV13	-	-	TRBJ2-1
CASSPSALSSYEQYF	TGCGCCAGCAGCCCTAGCGCACTGAGCTCCTACGAGCAGTACTTC	TRBV5-1	-	-	TRBJ2-7
CASSGQEYQPQHF	TGTGCCAGCAGTGGACAGGAGTACCAGCCCCAGCATTTT	TRBV2	-	-	TRBJ1-5
CASSSGGLSEKLFF	TGCGCCAGCAGCTCCGGGGGGCTGAGTGAAAAACTGTTTTTT	TRBV5-1	-	-	TRBJ1-4
CASSFVFPGQGIGTEAFF	TGTGCCAGCAGCTTCGTTTTCCCGGGACAGGGGATAGGCACTGAAGCTTTCTTT	TRBV13	-	TRBD1	TRBJ1-1
CASSGEGYNEQFF	TGTGCCAGCAGTGGGGAGGGATACAATGAGCAGTTCTTC	TRBV2	-	TRBD2	TRBJ2-1
CASSLQSGGTEQYF	TGCGCCAGCAGCTTACAATCGGGGGGGACCGAGCAGTACTTC	TRBV5-1	-	TRBD2	TRBJ2-7
CASRQTGVPRQYF	TGTGCCAGCAGGCAAACGGGAGTTCCGCGTCAGTACTTC	TRBV6-1	-	-	TRBJ2-7
CASSQGVAANTGELFF	TGCGCCAGCAGCCAAGGCGTAGCGGCGAACACCGGGGAGCTGTTTTTT	TRBV4-1	-	-	TRBJ2-2
CASRKKQGALDTEAFF	TGTGCCAGTCGAAAGAAACAGGGGGCCTTGGATACTGAAGCTTTCTTT	TRBV19	-	TRBD1	TRBJ1-1
CASRVGAGANVLTF	TGTGCCAGCCGAGTGGGGGCCGGGGCCAACGTCCTGACTTTC	TRBV6-6	-	-	TRBJ2-6